A selection of T cell receptor beta chains follows, all from one sample in a study of T cell repertoires in cytomegalovirus infection. MiXCR was run by TCRdb on the reads, yielding one entry per CDR3 protein. The sample holds about 570,000 distinct CDR3 sequences, 40% seen once. No cognate antigen is known for these TCRs. The sequencing used cultured PBMCs, collected from culture after CMV antigen stimulation. These receptors all come from a human donor in good health (CMV status not recorded). Some clones in this sample may be carry-over from other donors' samples. Each CDR3 is given with its conserved first and last residue. Expanded clones are given a class, and other clones once, few, many or no size at all.

v_gene,abundance,CDR3aa
TRBV7-2,many,CASSSRTTQETQYF
TRBV2,-,CASSRTTNEKLFF
TRBV6-1,few,CASSEAWTSGSTDTQYF
TRBV7-6,-,CASSTLNEYEQYF
TRBV7-2,few,CASSLRDGQGRGYTF
TRBV12-3/TRBV12-4,-,CASQFGWDQPQHF
TRBV6-2/TRBV6-3,few,CASRRDGNEKLFF
TRBV7-9,few,CASSFPPADTEAFF
TRBV7-2,few,CASSLKYLGGAFTEAFF
TRBV7-2,-,CASSLRAGGNTIYF
TRBV11-3,few,CASSAGAKLGSAQTSGNTIYF
TRBV6-1,-,CASSEVDRGGSPLHF
TRBV7-8,-,CASSLSSLGTQYF